This T cell receptor (beta chain) comes out of a study of T cell responses to AZD1222 COVID-19 vaccine. Study conclusions and caveats: Repertoires were collected only later (after the peak T cell response had occurred). Baseline seropositivity characterized only a handful of AZD1222 recipients. Spike-specific TCR breadth and depth grew following two AZD1222 doses.

This table comes from immunoSEQ multiplex PCR, and its TCRdb copy is limited to in-frame clones, with some not included. Of roughly 77,000 clones listed, approximately 86% were seen once; the top ten hold about 5%. About this clone: The antigen is unknown.

The sequence came from an adult in good health. Material: peripheral blood, obtained on day 0 of MenACWY control vaccination.

Here the CDR3 DNA reads TGTGCCAGCAGCCCCGGGTGGGGGTACGAGCAGTACTTC. Amino acid sequence: CASSPGWGYEQYF. This chain links TRBV28 with TRBJ2-7, with D perhaps assigned TRBD1 or TRBD2 (5 bases each). Germline V gene lookup returns CDR1 MDHEN and CDR2 SYDVKM. The germline V and J ends were trimmed by 6 bases and 4 bases, with 13 bases remaining between them. This CDR3 comprises 13 residues.